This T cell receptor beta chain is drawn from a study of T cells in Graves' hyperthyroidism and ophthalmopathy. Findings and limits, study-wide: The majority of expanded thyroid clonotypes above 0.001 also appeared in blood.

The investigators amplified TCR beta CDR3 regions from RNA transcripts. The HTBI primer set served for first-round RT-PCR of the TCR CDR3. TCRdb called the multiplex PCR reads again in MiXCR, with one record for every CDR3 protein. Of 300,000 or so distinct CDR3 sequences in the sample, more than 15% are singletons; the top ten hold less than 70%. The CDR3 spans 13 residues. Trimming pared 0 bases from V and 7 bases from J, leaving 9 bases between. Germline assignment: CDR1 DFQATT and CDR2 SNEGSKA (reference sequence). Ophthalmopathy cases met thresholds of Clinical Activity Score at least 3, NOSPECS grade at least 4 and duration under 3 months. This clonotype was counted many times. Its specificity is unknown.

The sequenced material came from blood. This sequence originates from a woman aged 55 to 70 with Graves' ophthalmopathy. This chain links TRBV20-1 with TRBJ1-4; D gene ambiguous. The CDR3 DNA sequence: TGCAGTGCTAGAGATCGGCGGGGTGAAAAACTGTTTTTT. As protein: CSARDRRGEKLFF.